The source of this TCR beta chain is a study of T cell repertoires in cytomegalovirus infection. At the level of the study: It was the public TCR beta signatures that indicated both CMV infection and matching HLA type.

Germline CDR1 and CDR2: ENHRY and SYGVKD. The V and J ends lost 3 bases and 4 bases respectively, with 15 bases between them. The CDR3 is made up of 15 amino acids. Notes on the study in general: People with CMV and the relevant HLA were identified by cumulative public TCR beta family frequency. Clonotype analysis showed dominance of the ex vivo response by HLA-C-restricted CMV-specific TCR beta clonotypes.

This clonotype turned up a few times. Its target is not known. TCRdb recomputed calls from the reads with MiXCR, one row per CDR3 protein. This sample carries about 460,000 distinct CDR3 sequences, approximately 10% of them seen once, and the ten largest clones take roughly 10%. The sequencing sample was made of PBMCs. The sequence was collected from a human donor in good health (CMV status not recorded). Some clones in this sample may be carry-over from other donors' samples. This chain joins TRBV10-3 and TRBJ1-2; unclear D gene. This CDR3 reads CAISDPRGESYGYTF. CDR3 DNA: TGTGCCATCAGTGACCCACGGGGAGAGAGCTATGGCTACACCTTC.